A selection of T cell receptor beta chains follows, all from one sample in a study of cytomegalovirus exposure and HLA in healthy donors. This table comes from immunoSEQ multiplex PCR, and its TCRdb copy is limited to in-frame clones, with some not included. The sample shows 95,000 to 150,000 clones, around 86% of them seen only once. What was sequenced was PBMCs. These receptors came from a man aged 25-45 years in good health and CMV-seronegative. Both conserved end residues are part of each CDR3. The order of the fields is D gene, V gene, clone size, J gene, CDR3 DNA, CDR3 protein. The D gene is left open where the match is weak. The size of a clone is reported for some rows only, either as once, few or many, or as a class for expanded clones.

d_gene: -; v_gene: TRBV9; abundance: -; j_gene: TRBJ1-2; CDR3nt: TGTGCCAGCAGCCTCACAAAAGGGGCCAGGGACTATGGCTACACCTTC; CDR3aa: CASSLTKGARDYGYTF
d_gene: TRBD1; v_gene: TRBV5-1; abundance: -; j_gene: TRBJ2-2; CDR3nt: TGCGCCAGCAGCCCGGAGGACAGGGGGAGAGACACCGGGGAGCTGTTTTTT; CDR3aa: CASSPEDRGRDTGELFF
d_gene: TRBD2; v_gene: TRBV5-1; abundance: -; j_gene: TRBJ2-7; CDR3nt: TGCGCCAGCAGCTCCCACGGACTAGCGGGGGGATCAGAGCAGTACTTC; CDR3aa: CASSSHGLAGGSEQYF
d_gene: TRBD1; v_gene: TRBV6-5; abundance: -; j_gene: TRBJ2-7; CDR3nt: TGTGCCAGCAGTTACCCGGGACAGGGGACCTACGAGCAGTACTTC; CDR3aa: CASSYPGQGTYEQYF
d_gene: TRBD1; v_gene: TRBV29-1; abundance: -; j_gene: TRBJ2-7; CDR3nt: TGCAGCGTTGGACAGGGAGCCTACGAGCAGTACTTC; CDR3aa: CSVGQGAYEQYF
d_gene: -; v_gene: TRBV4-3; abundance: -; j_gene: TRBJ2-3; CDR3nt: TGCGCCAGCAGCCAAGAAAGAGGGACACAGGGGTATTTT; CDR3aa: CASSQERGTQGYF
d_gene: TRBD2; v_gene: TRBV7-6; abundance: -; j_gene: TRBJ2-3; CDR3nt: TGTGCCAGCAGCCCTAATCGGGGGGGGCGCTCCCGGGGGGATACGCAGTATTTT; CDR3aa: CASSPNRGGRSRGDTQYF
d_gene: -; v_gene: TRBV7-2; abundance: -; j_gene: TRBJ2-5; CDR3nt: TGTGCCGGCAGCTTATGGGGGGAGGTACGGGGGACCCAGTACTTC; CDR3aa: CAGSLWGEVRGTQYF
d_gene: TRBD2; v_gene: TRBV4-3; abundance: -; j_gene: TRBJ2-3; CDR3nt: TGCGCCAGCAGCCAAGCACCGTGGAGCGGGGGGGGCGATACGCAGTATTTT; CDR3aa: CASSQAPWSGGGDTQYF
d_gene: -; v_gene: TRBV19; abundance: -; j_gene: TRBJ1-3; CDR3nt: TGTGCCAGTAGCACCCGGACTGTTGGAAACACCATATATTTT; CDR3aa: CASSTRTVGNTIYF
d_gene: -; v_gene: TRBV7-2; abundance: -; j_gene: TRBJ2-5; CDR3nt: TGTGCCAGCAGCTTTTGGTCGGGTGAGACCCAGTACTTC; CDR3aa: CASSFWSGETQYF
d_gene: -; v_gene: TRBV27; abundance: -; j_gene: TRBJ2-3; CDR3nt: TGTGCCAGCAGTCAACAGGTAACCAGCACAGATACGCAGTATTTT; CDR3aa: CASSQQVTSTDTQYF
d_gene: TRBD2; v_gene: TRBV19; abundance: -; j_gene: TRBJ2-1; CDR3nt: TGTGCCAGTAGCACGGGACTACCCTACAATGAGCAGTTCTTC; CDR3aa: CASSTGLPYNEQFF
d_gene: -; v_gene: TRBV28; abundance: -; j_gene: TRBJ1-1; CDR3nt: TGTGCCAGCAGTACCGACTCAAAGGTGACTGAAGCTTTCTTT; CDR3aa: CASSTDSKVTEAFF
d_gene: TRBD2; v_gene: TRBV7-9; abundance: -; j_gene: TRBJ2-7; CDR3nt: TGTTCCAGCAGCTCCTCCGGCGGGGGGACCCTACTCTCCTACGAGCAGTACTTC; CDR3aa: CSSSSSGGGTLLSYEQYF
d_gene: -; v_gene: TRBV6-1; abundance: -; j_gene: TRBJ1-1; CDR3nt: TGTGCCAGCAGCAATGTACAGGGTAAGGCTGAAGCTTTCTTT; CDR3aa: CASSNVQGKAEAFF
d_gene: TRBD1; v_gene: TRBV10-1; abundance: -; j_gene: TRBJ2-3; CDR3nt: TGCGCCAGCAGTGTGGACAGGGGGCGAGATACGCAGTATTTT; CDR3aa: CASSVDRGRDTQYF
d_gene: TRBD2; v_gene: TRBV6-4; abundance: once; j_gene: TRBJ2-3; CDR3nt: TGTGCCAGCAGTGACTCCACTAGCGGGGCGACAGATACGCAGTATTTT; CDR3aa: CASSDSTSGATDTQYF
d_gene: TRBD1; v_gene: TRBV29-1; abundance: -; j_gene: TRBJ1-2; CDR3nt: TGCAGCGTTGGCCCCCGGGACAGGGTTGCTGGCTACACCTTC; CDR3aa: CSVGPRDRVAGYTF
d_gene: -; v_gene: TRBV27; abundance: once; j_gene: TRBJ1-5; CDR3nt: TGTGCCAGCAGTTTGACACCGCCTAGCAATCAGCCCCAGCATTTT; CDR3aa: CASSLTPPSNQPQHF
d_gene: TRBD1; v_gene: TRBV5-1; abundance: -; j_gene: TRBJ1-2; CDR3nt: TGCGCCAGCAGCTTAGAGGGGGCTGGCTACACCTTC; CDR3aa: CASSLEGAGYTF
d_gene: -; v_gene: TRBV5-6; abundance: -; j_gene: TRBJ2-7; CDR3nt: TGTGCCAGCAGACTACGAGGGCCAGCACCTCTCGAGCAGTACTTC; CDR3aa: CASRLRGPAPLEQYF
d_gene: -; v_gene: TRBV28; abundance: -; j_gene: TRBJ1-2; CDR3nt: TGTGCCAGCAGTTCACAGGGCTATGGCTACACCTTC; CDR3aa: CASSSQGYGYTF
d_gene: TRBD1; v_gene: TRBV5-4; abundance: -; j_gene: TRBJ1-2; CDR3nt: TGTGCCAGCAGGTCTGATTGGGACAGGGGGCATGGCTACACCTTC; CDR3aa: CASRSDWDRGHGYTF
d_gene: TRBD1; v_gene: TRBV7-2; abundance: -; j_gene: TRBJ1-2; CDR3nt: TGTGCCAGCAGATTACAGGGGGACACGATATTCTACACCTTC; CDR3aa: CASRLQGDTIFYTF
d_gene: TRBD2; v_gene: TRBV11-2; abundance: -; j_gene: TRBJ2-7; CDR3nt: TGTGCCAGCAGCTTAGGGACTAGCGGGGGCCCAGACTCCTACGAGCAGTACTTC; CDR3aa: CASSLGTSGGPDSYEQYF
d_gene: TRBD2; v_gene: TRBV7-8; abundance: once; j_gene: TRBJ2-1; CDR3nt: TGTGCCAGCAGCGGAGGGAGGGAGGGGCCCAGTGAGCAGTTCTTC; CDR3aa: CASSGGREGPSEQFF
d_gene: TRBD1; v_gene: TRBV2; abundance: -; j_gene: TRBJ1-1; CDR3nt: TGTGCCAGCAGGTTGACGGGGGCAGGGGGCGTAGAAGCTTTCTTT; CDR3aa: CASRLTGAGGVEAFF
d_gene: -; v_gene: TRBV7-2; abundance: once; j_gene: TRBJ2-5; CDR3nt: TGTGCCAGCAGCTTAGAGAGGGAAGAGACCCAGTACTTC; CDR3aa: CASSLEREETQYF
d_gene: TRBD1; v_gene: TRBV5-1; abundance: -; j_gene: TRBJ1-1; CDR3nt: TGCGCCAGCAGCTGGGACAGGGGGTCCACTGAAGCTTTCTTT; CDR3aa: CASSWDRGSTEAFF
d_gene: -; v_gene: TRBV7-8; abundance: -; j_gene: TRBJ2-1; CDR3nt: TGTGCCAGCAGCTTAGTAGAGAATGAGCAGTTCTTC; CDR3aa: CASSLVENEQFF
d_gene: TRBD1; v_gene: TRBV29-1; abundance: -; j_gene: TRBJ2-3; CDR3nt: TGCAGCGTTGAGCGGACAGGGGATACGATCACAGATACGCAGTATTTT; CDR3aa: CSVERTGDTITDTQYF
d_gene: -; v_gene: TRBV19; abundance: -; j_gene: TRBJ1-6; CDR3nt: TGTGCCAGTAGTGTCCGGGACAAACTGGACACCCTCCACTTT; CDR3aa: CASSVRDKLDTLHF
d_gene: -; v_gene: TRBV28; abundance: -; j_gene: TRBJ1-5; CDR3nt: TGTGCCAGCATGGGGTCCGGGGTCCAGCATTTT; CDR3aa: CASMGSGVQHF
d_gene: -; v_gene: TRBV6-6; abundance: -; j_gene: TRBJ2-7; CDR3nt: TGTGCCAGCAGCTGGCGGTACGAGCAGTACTTC; CDR3aa: CASSWRYEQYF
d_gene: TRBD1; v_gene: TRBV6-1; abundance: -; j_gene: TRBJ1-4; CDR3nt: TGTGCCAGCAGTGGTAGTATTGGGACAGGGGTAGAAAAACTGTTTTTT; CDR3aa: CASSGSIGTGVEKLFF
d_gene: TRBD1; v_gene: TRBV5-5; abundance: -; j_gene: TRBJ2-2; CDR3nt: TGTGCCAGCAGCCCGGGACAGACAAACACCGGGGAGCTGTTTTTT; CDR3aa: CASSPGQTNTGELFF
d_gene: TRBD1; v_gene: TRBV2; abundance: -; j_gene: TRBJ1-6; CDR3nt: TGTGCATCTGAGGGACAGGGAGGATCACCCCTCCACTTT; CDR3aa: CASEGQGGSPLHF
d_gene: -; v_gene: TRBV28; abundance: -; j_gene: TRBJ1-5; CDR3nt: TGTGCCAGCAGTTTACCAGGGGATCATCAGCCCCAGCATTTT; CDR3aa: CASSLPGDHQPQHF
d_gene: -; v_gene: TRBV7-9; abundance: -; j_gene: TRBJ1-6; CDR3nt: TGTGCCAGCAGGACGGGGGGAGGAAATAATTCACCCCTCCACTTT; CDR3aa: CASRTGGGNNSPLHF
d_gene: TRBD1; v_gene: TRBV18; abundance: -; j_gene: TRBJ1-3; CDR3nt: TGTGCCAGCTCACCCTCGACAGGGCTGCCTGGAAACACCATATATTTT; CDR3aa: CASSPSTGLPGNTIYF
d_gene: -; v_gene: TRBV6-1; abundance: -; j_gene: TRBJ1-6; CDR3nt: TGTGCCAGCAGTGAACCGTGGGACACCCATTCACCCCTCCACTTT; CDR3aa: CASSEPWDTHSPLHF
d_gene: TRBD1; v_gene: TRBV5-1; abundance: -; j_gene: TRBJ2-3; CDR3nt: TGCGCCAGCAGCTTGGGGGGACAGGCTGGAGATACGCAGTATTTT; CDR3aa: CASSLGGQAGDTQYF
d_gene: -; v_gene: TRBV21-1; abundance: -; j_gene: TRBJ2-7; CDR3nt: TGTGCCAGCAGCAGGAGGACAGGGGAACCCTCCTACGAGCAGTACTTC; CDR3aa: CASSRRTGEPSYEQYF
d_gene: TRBD1; v_gene: TRBV5-6; abundance: -; j_gene: TRBJ2-7; CDR3nt: TGTGCCAGCAGCTCCGATACAGGGGGCAGGTACGAGCAGTACTTC; CDR3aa: CASSSDTGGRYEQYF
d_gene: -; v_gene: TRBV7-8; abundance: few; j_gene: TRBJ2-5; CDR3nt: TGTGCCAGCAGTCCACGGGGAGAGGCCCAGTACTTC; CDR3aa: CASSPRGEAQYF
d_gene: TRBD2; v_gene: TRBV4-3; abundance: -; j_gene: TRBJ2-1; CDR3nt: TGCGCCAGCAGCCAAGATCCTAGCGGGGGGGCCAGTGAGCAGTTCTTC; CDR3aa: CASSQDPSGGASEQFF
d_gene: -; v_gene: TRBV11-2; abundance: few; j_gene: TRBJ2-1; CDR3nt: TGTGCCAGCAGCTTAGAGTCAGGCGCGTCGCAGTTCTTC; CDR3aa: CASSLESGASQFF
d_gene: -; v_gene: TRBV10-1; abundance: -; j_gene: TRBJ2-2; CDR3nt: TGCGCCTCTTCCCCGACGGGAATCACCGGGGAGCTGTTTTTT; CDR3aa: CASSPTGITGELFF
d_gene: -; v_gene: TRBV30; abundance: -; j_gene: TRBJ1-2; CDR3nt: TGTGCCTGGAGTGTACGGCAAGGACACCACGATGGCTACACCTTC; CDR3aa: CAWSVRQGHHDGYTF
d_gene: -; v_gene: TRBV19; abundance: -; j_gene: TRBJ1-6; CDR3nt: TGTGCCAGTAGGCCAGGGTCAAGGGGTTCACCCCTCCACTTT; CDR3aa: CASRPGSRGSPLHF
d_gene: -; v_gene: TRBV6-1; abundance: -; j_gene: TRBJ2-4; CDR3nt: TGTGCCAGCAGTGAATCGAACATTCAGTACTTC; CDR3aa: CASSESNIQYF
d_gene: -; v_gene: TRBV7-2; abundance: -; j_gene: TRBJ2-7; CDR3nt: TGTGCCAGCAGTCAAGTCACCGGTTCCTACGAGCAGTACTTC; CDR3aa: CASSQVTGSYEQYF
d_gene: -; v_gene: TRBV21-1; abundance: -; j_gene: TRBJ2-3; CDR3nt: TGTGCCAGCAGCCGCCCACTAGCGGGGGACACAGATACGCAGTATTTT; CDR3aa: CASSRPLAGDTDTQYF
d_gene: -; v_gene: TRBV5-1; abundance: -; j_gene: TRBJ2-3; CDR3nt: TGCGCCAGCAGCTTCAACACAGATACGCAGTATTTT; CDR3aa: CASSFNTDTQYF